This T cell receptor (beta chain) was sequenced for a study of beta chain features in type 1 diabetes. Study-wide results and limits: The VDJ junctions of type 1 diabetes patients carried fewer insertions and more deletions.

Trimming shortened V by 4 bases and J by 4 bases, and 11 bases separated the two germline ends. Germline V gene data show CDR1 as SGHRS and CDR2 as YFSETQ. This CDR3 spans 13 amino acids. Points on this clone: Its target is not known.

Central memory, naive, regulatory and stem cell-like memory CD4+ cells were sorted by CD45RO/CCR7/CD25/CD127/CD95/CD27. Expressed TCRB transcripts were sequenced after all isolated RNA was converted to cDNA. TCRdb's copy holds only in-frame clones and misses some; the assay was immunoSEQ multiplex PCR. The table shows 130,000 to 150,000 clones, with around 50% occurring only once. The sample taken for sequencing was Tregs from blood. The sequence derives from a man between 18 and 35 years old in good health. The genes are TRBV5-1 and TRBJ1-2; perhaps TRBD1 as D (5 bases). Here the CDR3 DNA reads TGCGCCAGCAGCGGCACTGACAGCTATGGCTACACCTTC. It translates to CASSGTDSYGYTF.